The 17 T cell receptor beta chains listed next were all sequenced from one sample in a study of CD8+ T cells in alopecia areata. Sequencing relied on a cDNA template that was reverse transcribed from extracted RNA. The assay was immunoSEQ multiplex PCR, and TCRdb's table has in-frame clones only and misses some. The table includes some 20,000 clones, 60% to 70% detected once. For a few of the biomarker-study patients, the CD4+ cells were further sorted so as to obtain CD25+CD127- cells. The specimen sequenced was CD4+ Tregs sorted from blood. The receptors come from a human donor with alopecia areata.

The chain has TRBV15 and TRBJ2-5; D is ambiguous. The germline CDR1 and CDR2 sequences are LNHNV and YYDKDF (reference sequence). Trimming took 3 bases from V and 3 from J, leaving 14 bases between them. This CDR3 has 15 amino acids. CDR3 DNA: TGTGCCACCAGCAGCTCCCACTCCACGGAAGAGACCCAGTACTTC. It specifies CATSSSHSTEETQYF.

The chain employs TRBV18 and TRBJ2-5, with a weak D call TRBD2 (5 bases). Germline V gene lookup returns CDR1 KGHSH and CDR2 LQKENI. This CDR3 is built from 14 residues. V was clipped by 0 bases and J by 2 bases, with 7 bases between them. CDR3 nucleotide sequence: TGTGCCAGCTCACCACCTACTAGTCAAGAGACCCAGTACTTC. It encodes CASSPPTSQETQYF.

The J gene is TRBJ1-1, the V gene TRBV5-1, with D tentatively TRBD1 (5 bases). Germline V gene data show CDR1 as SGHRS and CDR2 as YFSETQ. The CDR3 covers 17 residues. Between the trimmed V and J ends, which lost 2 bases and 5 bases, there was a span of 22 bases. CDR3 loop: CASSLWMDGAGRTEAFF. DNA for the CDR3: TGCGCCAGCAGCTTATGGATGGATGGGGCAGGGAGGACTGAAGCTTTCTTT.

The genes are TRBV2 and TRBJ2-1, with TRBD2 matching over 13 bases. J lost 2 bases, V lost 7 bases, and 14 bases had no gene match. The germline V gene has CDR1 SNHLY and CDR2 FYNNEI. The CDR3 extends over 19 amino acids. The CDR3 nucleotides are TGTGCCAGCAAGATGGGACTAGCGGGAAACATACCCACCTACAATGAGCAGTTCTTC. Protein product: CASKMGLAGNIPTYNEQFF.

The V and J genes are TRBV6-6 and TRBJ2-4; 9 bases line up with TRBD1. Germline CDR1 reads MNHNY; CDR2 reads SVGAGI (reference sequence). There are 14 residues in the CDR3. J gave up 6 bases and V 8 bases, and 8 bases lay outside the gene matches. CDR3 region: CASCSGQGRNIQYF. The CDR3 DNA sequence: TGTGCCAGCTGCTCGGGACAGGGAAGAAACATTCAGTACTTC.

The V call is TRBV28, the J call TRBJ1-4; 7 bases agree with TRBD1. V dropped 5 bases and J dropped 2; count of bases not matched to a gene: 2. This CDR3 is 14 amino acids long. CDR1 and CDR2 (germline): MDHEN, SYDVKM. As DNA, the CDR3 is TGTGCCAGCAGTCCAGGGGGGACTAATGAAAAACTGTTTTTT. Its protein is CASSPGGTNEKLFF.

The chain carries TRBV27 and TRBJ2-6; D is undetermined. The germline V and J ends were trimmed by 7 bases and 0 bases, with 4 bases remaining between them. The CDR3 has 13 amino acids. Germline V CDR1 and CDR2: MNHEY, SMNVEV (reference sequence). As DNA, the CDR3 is TGTGCCAGCACGATCTCTGGGGCCAACGTCCTGACTTTC. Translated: CASTISGANVLTF.

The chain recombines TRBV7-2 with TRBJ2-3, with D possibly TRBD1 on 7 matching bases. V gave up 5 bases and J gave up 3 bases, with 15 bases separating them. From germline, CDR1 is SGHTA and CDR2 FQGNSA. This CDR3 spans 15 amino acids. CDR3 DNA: TGTGCCAGCAGCCAGGGGGGACCCGGGACAGATACGCAGTATTTT. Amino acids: CASSQGGPGTDTQYF.

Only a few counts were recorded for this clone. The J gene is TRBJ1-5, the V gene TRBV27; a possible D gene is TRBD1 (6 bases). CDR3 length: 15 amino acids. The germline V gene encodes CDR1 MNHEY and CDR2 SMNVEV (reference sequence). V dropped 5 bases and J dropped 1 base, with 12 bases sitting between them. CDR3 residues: CASSLTGMSNQPQHF. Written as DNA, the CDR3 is TGTGCCAGCAGTCTAACAGGGATGAGCAATCAGCCCCAGCATTTT.

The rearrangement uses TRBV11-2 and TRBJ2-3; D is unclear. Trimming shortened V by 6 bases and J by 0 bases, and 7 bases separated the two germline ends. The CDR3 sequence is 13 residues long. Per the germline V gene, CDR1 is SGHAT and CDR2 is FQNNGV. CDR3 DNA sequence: TGTGCCAGCAGGAGCTCTAGCACAGATACGCAGTATTTT. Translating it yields CASRSSSTDTQYF.

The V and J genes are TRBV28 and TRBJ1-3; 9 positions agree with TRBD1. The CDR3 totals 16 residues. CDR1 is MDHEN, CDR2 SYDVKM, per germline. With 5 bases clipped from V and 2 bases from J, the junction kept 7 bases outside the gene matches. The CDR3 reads CASSPRTGGAGNTIYF. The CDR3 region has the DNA TGTGCCAGCAGTCCTAGAACAGGGGGCGCTGGAAACACCATATATTTT.

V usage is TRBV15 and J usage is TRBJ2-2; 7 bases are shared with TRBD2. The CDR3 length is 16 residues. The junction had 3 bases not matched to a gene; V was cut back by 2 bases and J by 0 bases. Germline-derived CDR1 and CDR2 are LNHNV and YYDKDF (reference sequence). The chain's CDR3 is CATSRPTSTNTGELFF. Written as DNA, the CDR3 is TGTGCCACCAGCAGACCGACTAGCACGAACACCGGGGAGCTGTTTTTT.

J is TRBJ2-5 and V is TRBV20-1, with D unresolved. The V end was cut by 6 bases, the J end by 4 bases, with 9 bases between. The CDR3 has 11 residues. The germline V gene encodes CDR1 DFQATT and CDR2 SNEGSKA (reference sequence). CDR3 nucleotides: TGCAGTGCGCCGGTATCAGAGACCCAGTACTTC. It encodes CSAPVSETQYF.

Here the CDR3 reads CASSLGAAGELFF. The CDR3 DNA sequence: TGTGCCAGCAGTTTGGGAGCGGCCGGGGAGCTGTTTTTT. The rearrangement uses TRBV28 and TRBJ2-2; D possibly corresponds to TRBD2 (5 bases). Germline CDR1 MDHEN, CDR2 SYDVKM. Deletions cut 3 bases from V and 6 bases from J, with 8 bases between. The CDR3 has 13 residues.

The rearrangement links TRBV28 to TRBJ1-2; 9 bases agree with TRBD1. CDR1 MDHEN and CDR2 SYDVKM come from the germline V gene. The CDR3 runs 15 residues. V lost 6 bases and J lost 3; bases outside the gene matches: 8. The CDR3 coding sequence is TGTGCCAGCAGCCTAAGGACAGGGGCCTACTATGGCTACACCTTC. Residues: CASSLRTGAYYGYTF.

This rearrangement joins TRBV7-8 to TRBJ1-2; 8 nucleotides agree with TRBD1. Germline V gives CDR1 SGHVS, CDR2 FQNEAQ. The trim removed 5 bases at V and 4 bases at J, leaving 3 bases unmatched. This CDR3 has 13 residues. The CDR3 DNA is TGTGCCAGCAGCCCAGGACAGGGCTATGGCTACACCTTC. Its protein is CASSPGQGYGYTF.

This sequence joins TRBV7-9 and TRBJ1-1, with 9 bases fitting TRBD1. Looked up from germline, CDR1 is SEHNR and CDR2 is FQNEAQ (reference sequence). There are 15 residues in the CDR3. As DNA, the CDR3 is TGTGCGACTGCCGGGACAGGGAATAGATGGTCTGAAGCTTTCTTT. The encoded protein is CATAGTGNRWSEAFF.